This paragraph covers one TCR beta chain sequence. No antigen is known for it. V lost 5 bases and J lost 5; bases outside the gene matches: 8. In germline, CDR1 is SGHNT, CDR2 YYREEE (reference sequence). The length of the CDR3 is 16 residues. The data belong to a study of cytomegalovirus exposure and HLA in healthy donors. Across the study: HLA-typed donors contributed some 85 million unique TCRs, which were held in an early data release. Study outcomes and limitations: Sequencing depth across donors, presence/absence analyses assumed, was roughly uniform. Researchers catalogued 164 TCR beta chains as cytomegalovirus-associated.

13 Jbeta primers and 60 Vbeta primers were used for the PCR. Profiling relied on immunoSEQ multiplex PCR, and the TCRdb table lists in-frame clones only, not all of them. This sample has roughly 120,000 clones, with approximately 8.7% found just once. The chain recombines TRBV5-4 with TRBJ2-3, with 13 positions matching TRBD2. The clonotype comes from a man between 35 and 55 years old in good health and CMV-seronegative. Sequenced input: PBMCs. This CDR3 reads CASRSRLAGGVDTQYF. The DNA for the CDR3 is TGTGCCAGCAGGTCCCGACTAGCGGGGGGAGTAGATACGCAGTATTTT.